The present T cell receptor beta chain was sequenced within a study of CD8 T cells in Susac syndrome. Random hexamers were used to reverse transcribe an amount of about 0.45 to 1 ug RNA. Amplification of TCR beta CDR3 by immunoSEQ multiplex PCR spanned 54 Vbeta and 13 Jbeta. TCRdb fed the immunoSEQ multiplex PCR reads into MiXCR, producing one record per CDR3 protein. The sample shows about 150,000 distinct CDR3 sequences, over 85% of them seen only once. The V gene's germline CDR1 is SEHNR and CDR2 FQNEAQ (reference sequence). This CDR3 region has 14 residues. The V and J ends lost 2 bases and 3 bases, in that order; junction bases with no gene match: 1. Sequencing of TCR beta covered CD8+ and CD4+ T cells obtained from blood. Isolation of CD8+ and CD4+ T cells was performed negatively, whereas enrichment of TEMRA cells was done by FACS.

Specimen: CD4+ T cells from PBMCs. The sequence came from a human donor with multiple sclerosis. The V call is TRBV7-9, the J call TRBJ1-3, with 7 bases lining up with TRBD1. The DNA of the CDR3 is TGTGCCAGCAGCTTACAGGGGGTTGGAAACACCATATATTTT. Residues: CASSLQGVGNTIYF. Variable domain in full (rest from reference TRBV7-9 and TRBJ1-3): DTGVSQNPRHKITKRGQNVTFRCDPISEHNRLYWYRQTLGQGPEFLTYFQNEAQLEKSRLLSDRFSAERPKGSFSTLEIQRTEQGDSAMYLCASSLQGVGNTIYFGEGSWLTVV.